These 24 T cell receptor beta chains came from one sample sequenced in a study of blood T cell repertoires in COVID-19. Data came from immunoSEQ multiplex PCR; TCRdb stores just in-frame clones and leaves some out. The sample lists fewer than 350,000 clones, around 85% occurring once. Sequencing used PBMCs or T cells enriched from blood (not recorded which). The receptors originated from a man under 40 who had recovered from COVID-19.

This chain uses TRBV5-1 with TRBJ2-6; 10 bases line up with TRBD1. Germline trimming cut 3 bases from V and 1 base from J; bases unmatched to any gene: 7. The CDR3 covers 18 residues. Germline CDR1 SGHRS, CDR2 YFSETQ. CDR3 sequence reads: CASSSSGQGVSGANVLTF. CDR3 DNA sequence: TGCGCCAGCAGCTCGAGTGGACAGGGGGTTTCTGGGGCCAACGTCCTGACTTTC.

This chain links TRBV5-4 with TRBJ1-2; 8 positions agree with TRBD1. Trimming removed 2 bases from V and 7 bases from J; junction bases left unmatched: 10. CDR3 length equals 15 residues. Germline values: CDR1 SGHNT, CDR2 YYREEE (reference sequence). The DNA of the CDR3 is TGTGCCAGCAGCTTAAATCTGCAGGGGGCATTTGGCTACACCTTC. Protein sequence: CASSLNLQGAFGYTF.

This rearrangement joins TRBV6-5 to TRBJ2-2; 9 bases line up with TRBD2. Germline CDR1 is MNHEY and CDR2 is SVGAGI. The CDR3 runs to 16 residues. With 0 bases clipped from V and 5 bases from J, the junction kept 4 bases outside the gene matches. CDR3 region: CASSYSAGGPTGELFF. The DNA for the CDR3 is TGTGCCAGCAGTTACTCCGCGGGGGGGCCGACCGGGGAGCTGTTTTTT.

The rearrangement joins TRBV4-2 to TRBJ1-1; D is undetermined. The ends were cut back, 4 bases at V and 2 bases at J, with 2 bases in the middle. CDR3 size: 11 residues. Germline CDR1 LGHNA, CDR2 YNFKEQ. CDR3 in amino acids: CASSLNTEAFF. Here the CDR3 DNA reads TGTGCCAGCAGCCTAAACACTGAAGCTTTCTTT.

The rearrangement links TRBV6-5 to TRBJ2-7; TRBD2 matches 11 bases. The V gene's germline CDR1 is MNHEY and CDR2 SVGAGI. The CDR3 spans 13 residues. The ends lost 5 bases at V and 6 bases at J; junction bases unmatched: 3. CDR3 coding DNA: TGTGCCAGCAGTATACTAGCGGGGGTCGAGCAGTACTTC. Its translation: CASSILAGVEQYF.

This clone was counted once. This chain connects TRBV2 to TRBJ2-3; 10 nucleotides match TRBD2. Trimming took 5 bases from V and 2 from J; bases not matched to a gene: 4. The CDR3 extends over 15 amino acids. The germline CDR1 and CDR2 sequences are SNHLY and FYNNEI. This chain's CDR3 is CASSLSGGDTDTQYF. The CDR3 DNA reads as TGTGCCAGCAGTTTGAGCGGGGGGGACACAGATACGCAGTATTTT.

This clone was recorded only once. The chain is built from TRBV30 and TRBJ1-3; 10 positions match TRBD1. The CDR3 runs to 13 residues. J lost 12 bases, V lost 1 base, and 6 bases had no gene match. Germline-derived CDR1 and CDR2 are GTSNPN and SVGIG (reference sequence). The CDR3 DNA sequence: TGTGCCTGGAGTGAAGGGGACAGGGGAGACATATATTTT. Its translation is CAWSEGDRGDIYF.

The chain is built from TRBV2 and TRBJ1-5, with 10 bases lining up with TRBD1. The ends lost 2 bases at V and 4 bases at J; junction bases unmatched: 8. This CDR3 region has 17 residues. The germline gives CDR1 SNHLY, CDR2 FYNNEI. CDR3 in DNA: TGTGCCAGCAGTGAATTTGGGACAGGGGTCTATAATCAGCCCCAGCATTTT. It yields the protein CASSEFGTGVYNQPQHF.

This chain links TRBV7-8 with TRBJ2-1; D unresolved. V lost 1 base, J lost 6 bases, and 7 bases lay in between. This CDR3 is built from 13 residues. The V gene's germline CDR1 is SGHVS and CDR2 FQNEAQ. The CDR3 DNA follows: TGTGCCAGCAGCTTAGAAAGGAGCAATGAGCAGTTCTTC. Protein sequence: CASSLERSNEQFF.

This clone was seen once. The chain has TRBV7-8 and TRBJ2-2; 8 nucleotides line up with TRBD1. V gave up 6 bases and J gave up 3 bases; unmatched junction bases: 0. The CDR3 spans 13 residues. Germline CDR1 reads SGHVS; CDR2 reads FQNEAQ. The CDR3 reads CASRDRDTGELFF. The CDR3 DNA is TGTGCCAGCAGGGACAGGGACACCGGGGAGCTGTTTTTT.

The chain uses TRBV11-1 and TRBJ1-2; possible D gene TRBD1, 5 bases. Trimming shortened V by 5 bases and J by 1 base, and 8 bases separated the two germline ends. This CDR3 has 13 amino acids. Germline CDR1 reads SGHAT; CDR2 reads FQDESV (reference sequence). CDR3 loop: CASSPDSNYGYTF. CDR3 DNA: TGTGCCAGCAGCCCCGACAGTAACTATGGCTACACCTTC. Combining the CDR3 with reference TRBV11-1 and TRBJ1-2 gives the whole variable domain EAEVAQSPRYKITEKSQAVAFWCDPISGHATLYWYRQILGQGPELLVQFQDESVVDDSQLPKDRFSAERLKGVDSTLKIQPAELGDSAMYLCASSPDSNYGYTFGSGTRLTVV.

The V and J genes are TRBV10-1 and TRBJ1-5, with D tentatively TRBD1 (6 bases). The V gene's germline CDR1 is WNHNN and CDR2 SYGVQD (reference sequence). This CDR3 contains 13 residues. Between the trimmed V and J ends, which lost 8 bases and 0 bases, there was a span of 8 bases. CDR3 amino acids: CASHRDSNQPQHF. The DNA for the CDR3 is TGCGCCAGCCACAGGGATAGCAATCAGCCCCAGCATTTT.

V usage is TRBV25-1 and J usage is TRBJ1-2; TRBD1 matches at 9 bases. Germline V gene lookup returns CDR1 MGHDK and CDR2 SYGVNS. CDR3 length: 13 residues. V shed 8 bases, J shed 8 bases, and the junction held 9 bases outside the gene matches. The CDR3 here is CASGRGQGLGYTF. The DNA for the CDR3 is TGTGCCAGCGGACGCGGACAGGGGCTAGGCTACACCTTC.

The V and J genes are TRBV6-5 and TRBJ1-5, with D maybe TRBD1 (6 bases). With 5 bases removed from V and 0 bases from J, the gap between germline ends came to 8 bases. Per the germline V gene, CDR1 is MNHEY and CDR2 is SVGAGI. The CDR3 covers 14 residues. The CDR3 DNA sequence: TGTGCCAGCAGTAGAGGGGGTAGCAATCAGCCCCAGCATTTT. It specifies CASSRGGSNQPQHF.

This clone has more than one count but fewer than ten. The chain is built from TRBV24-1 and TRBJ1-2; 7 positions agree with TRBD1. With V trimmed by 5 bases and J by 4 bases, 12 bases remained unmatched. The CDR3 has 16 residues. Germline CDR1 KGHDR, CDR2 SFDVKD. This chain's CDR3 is CATSAGGAGGVYGYTF. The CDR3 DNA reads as TGTGCCACCAGTGCCGGCGGGGCAGGGGGAGTCTATGGCTACACCTTC.

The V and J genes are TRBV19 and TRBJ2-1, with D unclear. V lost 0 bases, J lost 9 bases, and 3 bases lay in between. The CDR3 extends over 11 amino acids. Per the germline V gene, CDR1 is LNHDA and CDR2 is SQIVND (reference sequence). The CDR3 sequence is CASSIDFEQFF. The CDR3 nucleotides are TGTGCCAGTAGTATAGACTTTGAGCAGTTCTTC.

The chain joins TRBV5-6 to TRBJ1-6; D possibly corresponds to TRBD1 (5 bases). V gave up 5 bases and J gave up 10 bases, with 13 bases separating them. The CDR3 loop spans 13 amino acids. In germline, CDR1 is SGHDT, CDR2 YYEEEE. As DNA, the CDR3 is TGTGCCAGCAGTATGGGGCAAAACTCACCCCTCCACTTT. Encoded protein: CASSMGQNSPLHF.

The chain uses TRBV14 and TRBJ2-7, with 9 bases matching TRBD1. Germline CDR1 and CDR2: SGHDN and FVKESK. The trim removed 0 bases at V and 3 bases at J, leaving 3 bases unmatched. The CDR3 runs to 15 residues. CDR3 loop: CASSQESGQGYEQYF. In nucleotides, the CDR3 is TGTGCCAGCAGCCAAGAATCGGGACAGGGCTACGAGCAGTACTTC.

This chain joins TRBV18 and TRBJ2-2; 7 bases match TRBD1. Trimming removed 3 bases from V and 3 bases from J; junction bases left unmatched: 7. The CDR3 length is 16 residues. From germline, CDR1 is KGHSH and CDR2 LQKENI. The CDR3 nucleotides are TGTGCCAGCTCACCCGAGGGGGCGCATTACACCGGGGAGCTGTTTTTT. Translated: CASSPEGAHYTGELFF.

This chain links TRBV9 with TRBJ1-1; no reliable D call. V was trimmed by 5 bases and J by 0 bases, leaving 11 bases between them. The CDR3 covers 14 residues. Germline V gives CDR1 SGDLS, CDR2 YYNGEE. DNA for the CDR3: TGTGCCAGCAGTGTTGAGGTCATGAACACTGAAGCTTTCTTT. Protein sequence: CASSVEVMNTEAFF.

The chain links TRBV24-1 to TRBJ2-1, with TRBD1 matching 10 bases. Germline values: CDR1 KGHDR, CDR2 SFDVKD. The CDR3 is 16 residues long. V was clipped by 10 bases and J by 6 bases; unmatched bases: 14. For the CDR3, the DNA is TGTGCCACGCGTTCATCCGGGACAGGGGCCGGCAATGAGCAGTTCTTC. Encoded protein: CATRSSGTGAGNEQFF.

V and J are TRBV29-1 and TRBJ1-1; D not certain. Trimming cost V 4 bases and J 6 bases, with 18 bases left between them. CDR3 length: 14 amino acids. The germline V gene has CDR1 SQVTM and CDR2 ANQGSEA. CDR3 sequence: CSVGGEGILAEAFF. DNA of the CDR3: TGCAGCGTTGGCGGTGAAGGGATACTAGCTGAAGCTTTCTTT.

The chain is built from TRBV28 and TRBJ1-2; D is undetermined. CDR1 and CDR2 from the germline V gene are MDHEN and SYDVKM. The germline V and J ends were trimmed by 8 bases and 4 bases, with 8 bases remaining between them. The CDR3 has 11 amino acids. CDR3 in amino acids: CASGPGYGYTF. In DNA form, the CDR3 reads TGTGCCAGCGGCCCAGGCTATGGCTACACCTTC.

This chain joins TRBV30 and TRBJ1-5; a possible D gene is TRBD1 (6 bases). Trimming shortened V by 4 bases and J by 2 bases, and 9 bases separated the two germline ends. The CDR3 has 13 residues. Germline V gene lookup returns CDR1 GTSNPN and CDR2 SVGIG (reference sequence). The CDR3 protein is CAWTGDGNQPQHF. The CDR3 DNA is TGTGCCTGGACAGGGGATGGCAATCAGCCCCAGCATTTT.